This T cell receptor (beta chain) originates from a study of blood T cell repertoires in COVID-19. Study-wide background: Acute and convalescent COVID-19 samples came from the United States, Italy and Spain. Nucleic acid was either cDNA or gDNA, and it came from T cells, B-cell-depleted T cells, or PBMCs.

The J segment lost 6 bases and the V segment lost 1 base, leaving 2 bases of the junction unmatched. The CDR3 extends over 15 amino acids. Germline CDR1 reads SGHVS; CDR2 reads FQNEAQ. TCRdb's table, derived via immunoSEQ multiplex PCR, lists solely in-frame clones and lacks some. The data contain about 78,000 clones, 90% of them singletons. The origin of this receptor is a woman of 80 years or more with active or convalescent COVID-19. The sequencing sample was made of peripheral blood. V usage is TRBV7-8 and J usage is TRBJ2-1; 11 nucleotides match TRBD2. The CDR3 loop reads CASSLVLAGVNEQFF. The CDR3 DNA is TGTGCCAGCAGCTTAGTACTAGCGGGAGTCAATGAGCAGTTCTTC.